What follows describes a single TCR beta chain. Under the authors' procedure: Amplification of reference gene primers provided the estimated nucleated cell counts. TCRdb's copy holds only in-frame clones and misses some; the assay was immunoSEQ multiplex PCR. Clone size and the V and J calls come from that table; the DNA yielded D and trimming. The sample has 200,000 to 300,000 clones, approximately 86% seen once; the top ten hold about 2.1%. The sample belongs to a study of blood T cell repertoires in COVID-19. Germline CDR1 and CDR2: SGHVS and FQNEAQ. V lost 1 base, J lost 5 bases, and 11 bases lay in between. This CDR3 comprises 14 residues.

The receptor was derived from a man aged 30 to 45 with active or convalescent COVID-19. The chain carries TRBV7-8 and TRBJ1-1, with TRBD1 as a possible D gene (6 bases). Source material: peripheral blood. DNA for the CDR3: TGTGCCAGCAGCTTAGGTCAGGGGCAAACTGAAGCTTTCTTT. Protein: CASSLGQGQTEAFF.